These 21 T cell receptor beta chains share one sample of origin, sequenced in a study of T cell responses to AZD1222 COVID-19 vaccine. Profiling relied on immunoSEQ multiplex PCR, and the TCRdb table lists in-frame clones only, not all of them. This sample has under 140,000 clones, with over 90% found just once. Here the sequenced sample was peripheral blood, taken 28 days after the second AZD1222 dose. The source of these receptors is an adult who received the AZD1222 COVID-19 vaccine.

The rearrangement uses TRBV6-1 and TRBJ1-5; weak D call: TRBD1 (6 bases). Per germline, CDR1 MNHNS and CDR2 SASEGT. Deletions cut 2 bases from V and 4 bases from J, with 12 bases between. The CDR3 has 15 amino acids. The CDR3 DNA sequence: TGTGCCAGCAGTGAATTTGGGGGCTCAAATCAGCCCCAGCATTTT. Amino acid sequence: CASSEFGGSNQPQHF.

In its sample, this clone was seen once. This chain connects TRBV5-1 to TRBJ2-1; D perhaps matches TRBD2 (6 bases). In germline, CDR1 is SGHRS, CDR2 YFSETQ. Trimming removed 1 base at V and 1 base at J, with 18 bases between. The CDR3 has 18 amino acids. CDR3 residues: CASSLIVGLAASYNEQFF. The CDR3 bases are TGCGCCAGCAGCTTGATAGTGGGGTTAGCGGCTTCCTACAATGAGCAGTTCTTC.

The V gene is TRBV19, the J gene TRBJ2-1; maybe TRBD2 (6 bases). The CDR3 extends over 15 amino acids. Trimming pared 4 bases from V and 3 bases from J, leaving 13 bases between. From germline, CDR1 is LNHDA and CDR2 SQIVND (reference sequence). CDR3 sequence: CASSNIRGLYNEQFF. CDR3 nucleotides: TGTGCCAGTAGTAATATTCGGGGACTCTACAATGAGCAGTTCTTC. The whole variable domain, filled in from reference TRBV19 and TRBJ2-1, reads DGGITQSPKYLFRKEGQNVTLSCEQNLNHDAMYWYRQDPGQGLRLIYYSQIVNDFQKGDIAEGYSVSREKKESFPLTVTSAQKNPTAFYLCASSNIRGLYNEQFFGPGTRLTVL.

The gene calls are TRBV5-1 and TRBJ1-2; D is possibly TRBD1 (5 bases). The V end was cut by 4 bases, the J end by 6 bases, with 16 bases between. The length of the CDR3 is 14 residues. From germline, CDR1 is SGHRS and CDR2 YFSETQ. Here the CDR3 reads CASSPDGGLHGYTF. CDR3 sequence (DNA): TGCGCCAGCAGCCCCGATGGGGGTCTGCATGGCTACACCTTC.

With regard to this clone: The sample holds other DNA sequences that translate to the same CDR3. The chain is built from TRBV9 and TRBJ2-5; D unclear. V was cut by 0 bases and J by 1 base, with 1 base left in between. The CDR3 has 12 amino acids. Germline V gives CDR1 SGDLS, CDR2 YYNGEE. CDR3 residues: CASSVAQETQYF. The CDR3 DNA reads TGTGCCAGCAGCGTAGCCCAAGAGACCCAGTACTTC.

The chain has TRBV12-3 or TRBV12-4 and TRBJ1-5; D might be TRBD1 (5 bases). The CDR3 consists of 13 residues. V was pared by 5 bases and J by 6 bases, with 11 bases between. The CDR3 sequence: CASSPGGGQPQHF. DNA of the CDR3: TGTGCCAGCAGTCCGGGGGGTGGTCAGCCCCAGCATTTT.

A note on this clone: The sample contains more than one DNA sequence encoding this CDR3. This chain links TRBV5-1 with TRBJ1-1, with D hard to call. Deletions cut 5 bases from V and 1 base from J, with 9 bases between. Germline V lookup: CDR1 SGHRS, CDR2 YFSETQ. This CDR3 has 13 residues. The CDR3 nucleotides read TGCGCCAGCAGTTCCACTGAGAACACTGAAGCTTTCTTT. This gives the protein CASSSTENTEAFF.

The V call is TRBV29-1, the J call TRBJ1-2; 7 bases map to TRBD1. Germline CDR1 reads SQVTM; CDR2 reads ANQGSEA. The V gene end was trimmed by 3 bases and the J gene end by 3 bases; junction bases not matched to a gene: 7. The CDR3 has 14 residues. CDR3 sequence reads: CSVDPPDRDYGYTF. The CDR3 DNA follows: TGCAGCGTTGACCCCCCCGACAGGGACTATGGCTACACCTTC.

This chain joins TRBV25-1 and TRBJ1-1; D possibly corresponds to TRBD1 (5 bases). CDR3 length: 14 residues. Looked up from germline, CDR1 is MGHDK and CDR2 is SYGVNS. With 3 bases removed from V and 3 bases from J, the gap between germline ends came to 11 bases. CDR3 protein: CASSDGGTDTEAFF. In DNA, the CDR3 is TGTGCCAGCAGTGACGGTGGGACTGACACTGAAGCTTTCTTT.

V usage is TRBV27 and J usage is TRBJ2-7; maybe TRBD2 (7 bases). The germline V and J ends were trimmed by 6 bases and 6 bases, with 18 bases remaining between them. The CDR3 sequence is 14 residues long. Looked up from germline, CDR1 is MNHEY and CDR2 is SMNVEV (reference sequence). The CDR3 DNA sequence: TGTGCCAGCAGGTATACGGGGGGCAGCGGCGAGCAGTACTTC. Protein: CASRYTGGSGEQYF.

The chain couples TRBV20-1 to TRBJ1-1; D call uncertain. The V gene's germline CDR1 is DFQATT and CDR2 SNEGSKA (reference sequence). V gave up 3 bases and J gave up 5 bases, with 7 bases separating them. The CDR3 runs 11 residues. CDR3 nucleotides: TGCAGTGCTAGTACGGGGACTGAAGCTTTCTTT. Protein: CSASTGTEAFF.

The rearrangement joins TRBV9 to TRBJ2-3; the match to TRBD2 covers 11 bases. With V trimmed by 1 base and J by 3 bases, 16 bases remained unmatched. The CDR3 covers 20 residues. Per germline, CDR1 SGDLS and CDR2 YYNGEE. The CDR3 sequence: CASSVRNALTSGIGTDTQYF. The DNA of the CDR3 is TGTGCCAGCAGCGTAAGGAACGCCCTGACTAGCGGGATAGGGACAGATACGCAGTATTTT.

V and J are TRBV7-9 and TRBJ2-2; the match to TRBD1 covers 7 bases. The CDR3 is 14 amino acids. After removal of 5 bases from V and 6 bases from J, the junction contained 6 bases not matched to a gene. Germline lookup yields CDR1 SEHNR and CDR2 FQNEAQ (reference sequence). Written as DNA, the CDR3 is TGTGCCAGCAGCCCGACAGGGCCAGCCGGGGAGCTGTTTTTT. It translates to CASSPTGPAGELFF.

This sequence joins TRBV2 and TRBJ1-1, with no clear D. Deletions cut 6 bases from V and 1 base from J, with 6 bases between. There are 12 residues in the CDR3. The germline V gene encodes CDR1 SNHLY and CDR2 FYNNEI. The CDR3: CASRRTNTEAFF. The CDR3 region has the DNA TGTGCCAGCAGAAGGACGAACACTGAAGCTTTCTTT.

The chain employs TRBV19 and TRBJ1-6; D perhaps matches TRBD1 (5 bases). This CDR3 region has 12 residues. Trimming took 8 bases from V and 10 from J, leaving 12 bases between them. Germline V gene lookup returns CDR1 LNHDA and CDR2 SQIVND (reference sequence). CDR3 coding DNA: TGTGCCAGTGGGCAGGGCTGGTCACCCCTCCACTTT. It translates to CASGQGWSPLHF.

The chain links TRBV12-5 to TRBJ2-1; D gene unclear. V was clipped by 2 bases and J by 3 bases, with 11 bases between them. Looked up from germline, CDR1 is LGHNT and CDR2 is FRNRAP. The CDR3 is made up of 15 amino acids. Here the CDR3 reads CASGLLEVGYNEQFF. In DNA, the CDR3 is TGTGCTAGTGGTTTGCTCGAGGTAGGCTACAATGAGCAGTTCTTC.

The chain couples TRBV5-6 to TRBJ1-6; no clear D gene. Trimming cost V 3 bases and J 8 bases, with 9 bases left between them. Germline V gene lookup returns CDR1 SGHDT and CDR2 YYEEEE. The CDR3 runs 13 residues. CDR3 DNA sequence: TGTGCCAGCAGCTCCAGTAGTTATTCACCCCTCCACTTT. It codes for CASSSSSYSPLHF.

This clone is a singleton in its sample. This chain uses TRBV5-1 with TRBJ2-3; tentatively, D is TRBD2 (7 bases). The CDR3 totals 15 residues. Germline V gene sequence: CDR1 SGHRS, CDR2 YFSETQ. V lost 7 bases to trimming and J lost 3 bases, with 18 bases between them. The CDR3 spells CASLQGSGMTDTQYF. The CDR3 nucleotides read TGCGCCAGCCTTCAGGGGAGCGGGATGACAGATACGCAGTATTTT.

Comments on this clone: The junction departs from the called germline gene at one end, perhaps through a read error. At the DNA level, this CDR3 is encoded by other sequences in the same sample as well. CDR3 sequence (DNA): TGTGCCAGCAGCCAATTAACAGGGAGGACCGGGGAGCTATTTTTT. This gives the protein CASSQLTGRTGELFF. The V and J genes are TRBV14 and TRBJ2-2; the D call may be TRBD1 or TRBD2 (6 bases each). Germline V gene data show CDR1 as SGHDN and CDR2 as FVKESK. The CDR3 is made up of 15 amino acids.

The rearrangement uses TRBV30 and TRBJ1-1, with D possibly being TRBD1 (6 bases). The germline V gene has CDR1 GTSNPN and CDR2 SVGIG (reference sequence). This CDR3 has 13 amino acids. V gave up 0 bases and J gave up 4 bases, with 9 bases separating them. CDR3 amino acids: CAWSVRGGTEAFF. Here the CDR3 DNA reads TGTGCCTGGAGTGTGAGAGGGGGCACTGAAGCTTTCTTT.

CDR3: CASSYNADPLLQYF. The CDR3 coding sequence is TGTGCCAGCAGTTACAACGCAGATCCTTTGTTGCAGTACTTC. J is TRBJ2-7 and V is TRBV6-6; no firm D call. Germline values: CDR1 MNHNY, CDR2 SVGAGI (reference sequence). Trimming removed 2 bases at V and 9 bases at J, with 17 bases between. This CDR3 has 14 amino acids.